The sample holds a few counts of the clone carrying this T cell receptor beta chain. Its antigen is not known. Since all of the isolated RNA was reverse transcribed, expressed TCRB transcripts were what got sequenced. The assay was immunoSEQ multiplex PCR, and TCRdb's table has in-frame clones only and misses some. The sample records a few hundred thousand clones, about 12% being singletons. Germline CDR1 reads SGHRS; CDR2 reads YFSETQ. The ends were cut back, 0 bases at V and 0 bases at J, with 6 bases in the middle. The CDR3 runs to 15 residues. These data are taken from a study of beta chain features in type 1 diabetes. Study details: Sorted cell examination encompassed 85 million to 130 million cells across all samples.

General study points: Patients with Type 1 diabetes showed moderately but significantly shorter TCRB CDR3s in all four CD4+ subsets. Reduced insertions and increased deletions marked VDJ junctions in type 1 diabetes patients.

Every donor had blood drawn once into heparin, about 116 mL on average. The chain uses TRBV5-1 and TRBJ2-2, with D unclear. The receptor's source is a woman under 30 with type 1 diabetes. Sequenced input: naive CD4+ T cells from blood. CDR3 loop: CASSLVGPNTGELFF. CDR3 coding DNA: TGCGCCAGCAGCTTGGTTGGGCCGAACACCGGGGAGCTGTTTTTT.